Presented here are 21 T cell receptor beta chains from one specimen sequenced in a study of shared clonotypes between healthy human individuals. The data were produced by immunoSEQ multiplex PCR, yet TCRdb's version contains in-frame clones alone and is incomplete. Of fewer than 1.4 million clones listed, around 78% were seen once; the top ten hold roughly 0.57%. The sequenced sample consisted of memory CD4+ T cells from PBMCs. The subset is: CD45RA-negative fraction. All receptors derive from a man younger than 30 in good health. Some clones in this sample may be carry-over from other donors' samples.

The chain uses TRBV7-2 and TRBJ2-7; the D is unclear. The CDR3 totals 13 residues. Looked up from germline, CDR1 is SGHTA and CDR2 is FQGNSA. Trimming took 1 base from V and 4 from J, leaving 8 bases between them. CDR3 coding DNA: TGTGCCAGCAGCTTAGTCGGGCATTACGAGCAGTACTTC. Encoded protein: CASSLVGHYEQYF.

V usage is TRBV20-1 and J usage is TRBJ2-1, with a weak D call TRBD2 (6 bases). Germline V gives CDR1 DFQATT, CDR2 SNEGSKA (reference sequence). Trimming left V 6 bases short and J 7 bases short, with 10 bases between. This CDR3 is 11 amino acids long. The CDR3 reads CSAAGWNEQFF. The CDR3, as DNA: TGCAGTGCCGCGGGATGGAATGAGCAGTTCTTC.

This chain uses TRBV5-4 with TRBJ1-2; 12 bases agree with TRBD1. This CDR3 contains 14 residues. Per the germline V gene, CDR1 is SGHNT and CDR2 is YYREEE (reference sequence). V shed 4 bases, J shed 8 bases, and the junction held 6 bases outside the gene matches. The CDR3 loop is CASSTGTGGAGYTF. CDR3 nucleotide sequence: TGTGCCAGCAGCACAGGGACAGGGGGCGCGGGCTACACCTTC.

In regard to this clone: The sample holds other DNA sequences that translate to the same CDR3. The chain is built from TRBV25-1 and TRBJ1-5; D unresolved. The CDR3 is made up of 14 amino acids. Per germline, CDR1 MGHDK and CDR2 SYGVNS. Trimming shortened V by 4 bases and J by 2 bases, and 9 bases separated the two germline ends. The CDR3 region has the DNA TGTGCCAGCAGTGGGGATAGTGGCAATCAGCCCCAGCATTTT. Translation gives CASSGDSGNQPQHF.

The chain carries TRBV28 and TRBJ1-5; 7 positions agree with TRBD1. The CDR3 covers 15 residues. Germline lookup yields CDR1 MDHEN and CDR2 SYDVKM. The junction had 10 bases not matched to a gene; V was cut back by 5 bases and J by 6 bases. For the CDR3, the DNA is TGTGCCAGCAGTATGACAGGGTATCAAGGTCAGCCCCAGCATTTT. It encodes CASSMTGYQGQPQHF.

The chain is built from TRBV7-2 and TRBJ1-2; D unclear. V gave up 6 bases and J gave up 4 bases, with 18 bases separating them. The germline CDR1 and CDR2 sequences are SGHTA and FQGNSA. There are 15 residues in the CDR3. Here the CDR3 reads CASRKDGESSYGYTF. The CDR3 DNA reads TGTGCCAGCAGAAAAGACGGAGAGAGTTCCTATGGCTACACCTTC.

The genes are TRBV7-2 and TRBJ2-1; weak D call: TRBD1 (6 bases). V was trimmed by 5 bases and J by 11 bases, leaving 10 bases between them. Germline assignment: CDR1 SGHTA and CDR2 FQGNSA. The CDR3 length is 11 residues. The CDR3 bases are TGTGCCAGCAGCGCACAGGGTAAGCAGTTCTTC. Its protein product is CASSAQGKQFF.

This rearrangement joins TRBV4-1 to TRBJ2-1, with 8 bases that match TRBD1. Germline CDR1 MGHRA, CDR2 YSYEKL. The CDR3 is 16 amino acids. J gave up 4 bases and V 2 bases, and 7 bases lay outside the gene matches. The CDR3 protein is CASSQPGQGRYNEQFF. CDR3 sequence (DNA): TGCGCCAGCAGCCAACCTGGACAGGGAAGATACAATGAGCAGTTCTTC.

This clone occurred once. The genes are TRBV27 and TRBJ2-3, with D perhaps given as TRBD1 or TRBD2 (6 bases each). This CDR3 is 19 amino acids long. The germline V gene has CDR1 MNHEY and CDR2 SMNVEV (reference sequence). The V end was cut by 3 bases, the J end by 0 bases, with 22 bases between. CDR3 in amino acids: CASSLLARGKTSSTDTQYF. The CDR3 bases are TGTGCCAGCAGTTTGCTAGCGAGGGGGAAAACCTCTAGCACAGATACGCAGTATTTT.

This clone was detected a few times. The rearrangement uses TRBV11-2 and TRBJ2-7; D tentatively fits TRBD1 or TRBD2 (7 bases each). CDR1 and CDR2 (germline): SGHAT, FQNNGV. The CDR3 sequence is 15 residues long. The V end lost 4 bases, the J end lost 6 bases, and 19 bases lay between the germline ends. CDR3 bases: TGTGCCAGCAGCTCTCCGCAGGGGGGGTGGGGCGAGCAGTACTTC. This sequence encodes CASSSPQGGWGEQYF. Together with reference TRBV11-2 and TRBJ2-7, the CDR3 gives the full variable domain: EAGVAQSPRYKIIEKRQSVAFWCNPISGHATLYWYQQILGQGPKLLIQFQNNGVVDDSQLPKDRFSAERLKGVDSTLKIQPAKLEDSAVYLCASSSPQGGWGEQYFGPGTRLTVT.

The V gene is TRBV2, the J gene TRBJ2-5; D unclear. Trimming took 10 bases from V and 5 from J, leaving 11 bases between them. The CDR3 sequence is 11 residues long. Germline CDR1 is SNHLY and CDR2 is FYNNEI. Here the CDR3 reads CATSRWETQYF. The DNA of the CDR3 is TGTGCCACCTCCCGCTGGGAGACCCAGTACTTC.

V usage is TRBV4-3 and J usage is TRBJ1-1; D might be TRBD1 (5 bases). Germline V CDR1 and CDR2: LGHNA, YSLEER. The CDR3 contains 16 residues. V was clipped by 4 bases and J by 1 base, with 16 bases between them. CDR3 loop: CASSRVRDLKNTEAFF. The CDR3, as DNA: TGCGCCAGCAGCCGAGTCCGGGACCTAAAGAACACTGAAGCTTTCTTT.

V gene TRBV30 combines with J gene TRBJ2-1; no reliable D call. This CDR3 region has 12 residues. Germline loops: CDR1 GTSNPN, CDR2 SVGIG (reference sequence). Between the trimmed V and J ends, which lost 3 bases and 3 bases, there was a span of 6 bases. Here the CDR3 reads CAWSGVYNEQFF. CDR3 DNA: TGTGCCTGGAGCGGAGTCTACAATGAGCAGTTCTTC.

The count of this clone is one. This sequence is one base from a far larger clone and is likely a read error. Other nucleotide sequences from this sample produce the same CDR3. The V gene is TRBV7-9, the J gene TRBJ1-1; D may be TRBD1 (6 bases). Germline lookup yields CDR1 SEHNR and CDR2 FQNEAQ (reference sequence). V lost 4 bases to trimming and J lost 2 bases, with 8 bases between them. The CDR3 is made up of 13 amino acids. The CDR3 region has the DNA TGTGCCAGCAGCTCACAGGGAAACACTGAAGCTTTCTTT. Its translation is CASSSQGNTEAFF.

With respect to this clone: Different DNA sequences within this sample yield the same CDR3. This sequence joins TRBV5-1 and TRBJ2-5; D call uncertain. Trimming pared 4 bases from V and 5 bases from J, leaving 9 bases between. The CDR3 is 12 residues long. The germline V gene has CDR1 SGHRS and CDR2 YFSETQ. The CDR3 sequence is CASSLGWETQYF. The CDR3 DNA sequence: TGCGCCAGCAGCCTCGGTTGGGAGACCCAGTACTTC. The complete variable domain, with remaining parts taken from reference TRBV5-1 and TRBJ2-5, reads KAGVTQTPRYLIKTRGQQVTLSCSPISGHRSVSWYQQTPGQGLQFLFEYFSETQRNKGNFPGRFSGRQFSNSRSEMNVSTLELGDSALYLCASSLGWETQYFGPGTRLLVL.

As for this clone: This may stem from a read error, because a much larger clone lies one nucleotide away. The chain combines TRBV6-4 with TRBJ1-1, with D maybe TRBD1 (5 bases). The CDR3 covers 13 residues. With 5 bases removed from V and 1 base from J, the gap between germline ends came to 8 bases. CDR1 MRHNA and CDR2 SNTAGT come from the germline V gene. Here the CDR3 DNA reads TGTGCCAGCAGTTGGGACGGGAACACTGAAGCTTTCTTT. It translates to CASSWDGNTEAFF.

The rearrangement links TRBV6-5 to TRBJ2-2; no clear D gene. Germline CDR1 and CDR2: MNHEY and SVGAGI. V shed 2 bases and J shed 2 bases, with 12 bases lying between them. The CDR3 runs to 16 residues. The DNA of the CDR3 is TGTGCCAGCAGTTACCAAGAGCAGATAAACACCGGGGAGCTGTTTTTT. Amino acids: CASSYQEQINTGELFF.

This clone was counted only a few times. CDR3 sequence: CASRKPGQGSPTNEKLFF. In DNA, the CDR3 is TGTGCCAGCAGGAAACCGGGACAGGGTTCCCCAACTAATGAAAAACTGTTTTTT. This sequence joins TRBV28 and TRBJ1-4; 9 bases map to TRBD1. V lost 6 bases and J lost 0; bases outside the gene matches: 11. The CDR3 contains 18 residues. The V gene's germline CDR1 is MDHEN and CDR2 SYDVKM.

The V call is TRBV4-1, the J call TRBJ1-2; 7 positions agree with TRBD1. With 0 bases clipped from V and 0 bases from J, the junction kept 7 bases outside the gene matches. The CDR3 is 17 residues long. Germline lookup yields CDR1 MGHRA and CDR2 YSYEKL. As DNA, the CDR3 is TGCGCCAGCAGCCAAGATTTCCGGGACAGCACTAACTATGGCTACACCTTC. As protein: CASSQDFRDSTNYGYTF.

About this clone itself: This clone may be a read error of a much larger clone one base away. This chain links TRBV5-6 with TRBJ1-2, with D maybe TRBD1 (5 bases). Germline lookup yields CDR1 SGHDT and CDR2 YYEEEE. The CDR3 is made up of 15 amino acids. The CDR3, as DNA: TGTGCCAACAGCTTGGCCGACAGTTACCACTATGGCTACACCTTC. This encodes CANSLADSYHYGYTF.

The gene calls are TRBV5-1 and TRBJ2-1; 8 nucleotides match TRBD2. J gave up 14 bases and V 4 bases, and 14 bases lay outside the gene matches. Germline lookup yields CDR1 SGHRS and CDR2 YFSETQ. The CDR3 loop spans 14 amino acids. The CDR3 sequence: CASSLLEGGLEKFF. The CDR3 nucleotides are TGCGCCAGCAGCCTTTTAGAAGGGGGACTAGAAAAGTTCTTC.